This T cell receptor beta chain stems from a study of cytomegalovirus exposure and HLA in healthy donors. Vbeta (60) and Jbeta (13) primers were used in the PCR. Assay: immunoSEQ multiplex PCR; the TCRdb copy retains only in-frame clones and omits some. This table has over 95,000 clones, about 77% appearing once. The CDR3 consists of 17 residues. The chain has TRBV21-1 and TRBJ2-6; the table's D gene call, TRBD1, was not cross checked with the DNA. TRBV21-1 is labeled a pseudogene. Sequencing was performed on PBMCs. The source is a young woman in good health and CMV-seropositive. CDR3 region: CASSPEGDGSGANVLTF. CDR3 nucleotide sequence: TGTGCCAGCAGTCCCGAGGGGGACGGCTCTGGGGCCAACGTCCTGACTTTC.